Included here is one T cell receptor (beta chain) sequence, with context. Its specific antigen is unknown. It has no much larger one-base neighbor in the sample; base qualities were not kept. This record belongs to a study of identical twins (dated by TCRdb to about 2016). As for the study more broadly: To test whether fetal clonotypes persist, this study deep-sequenced TCR alpha and beta repertoires from monozygotic twins, from unrelated adults of various ages, and from cord blood. To rule out contamination, replicate twin experiments were performed at different times with different library preparation protocols.

The library was made by 5' RACE. The reads were generated on an Illumina HiSeq 2000. A universal primer binding site was added through template switching, and the final cDNA carried a unique molecular identifier so that TCR cDNA molecules could be counted accurately. Specific primers in the conserved constant-segment region were used to synthesize first-strand cDNA for the TCR alpha and beta chains. To control for contamination, every cDNA library carried two barcodes: a SMART-Mk sample barcode plus Illumina barcodes. TruSeq adapter sequences, together with Illumina sample barcodes, were added in two successive PCR steps. TCR alpha and beta cDNA libraries were sequenced on the Illumina HiSeq platform with custom primers. The original pipeline was this. MiGEC was used to process raw reads and extract unique molecular identifiers, and MiXCR was used to find CDR3 positions. For each individual, recombination models were inferred using an EM algorithm with the repgenHMM and IGoR tools. Shared clonotype analysis was performed with the tcR package in R, normalizing sharing by the product of cloneset sizes. Out-of-frame nonproductive sequences were analyzed to study raw recombination free of thymic and clonal selection effects. TCRdb redid the processing of the public reads, applying fastp at Q25 and MiXCR, and retained in-frame beta chains. Entries are consolidated by CDR3 protein sequence, retaining the most common genes and DNA. The V and J calls come from TCRdb's annotation, not from the publication. Across this sample there are about 720,000 distinct CDR3 sequences, with under 9% seen only once. The ten largest clones take up 0.85% to 1% of the sample.

The study at large found these results: Invariant T cells such as MAIT and iNKT could partly confound zero-insertion analyses, although diverse VJ usage argued against such confounding for most clonotypes. Conclusions relied on cross-sectional statistical analysis, since the same donors could not be followed over many years. Out-of-frame TCR alpha sequences shared between twins showed an excess of low generation-probability sequences compared with coincidental sharing between unrelated individuals. Abundant cord blood beta clonotypes had fewer insertions, young adult naive repertoires showed a similar but weaker trend, and memory repertoires showed no such trend. In monozygotic twins, recombination models systematically underestimated out-of-frame TCR alpha sharing, but the models matched the sharing seen between unrelated individuals. Excess twin sharing in beta out-of-frame sequences was weaker because fewer shared sequences lowered the signal-to-noise ratio.

All donors were healthy Caucasians. The twin cohort comprised three pairs of female monozygotic twins, all aged roughly 18 to 30 years. Peripheral blood mononuclear cells were used as the source from which RNA for TCR libraries was isolated. These same records also appear under a second study, on yellow fever vaccine responses in identical twins. Per that second paper: According to the authors, the vaccine-induced T cell response in identical twins seemed to be partly convergent and partly specific to each individual. The study precisely tracked vaccine-responding T cell clones in identical twins.

The receptor was derived from a woman under 30 in good health. Specimen: PBMCs.

The CDR3 reads CASSWTGSKETQYF. The nucleotide sequence reads TGTGCCAGCAGCTGGACAGGGAGCAAAGAGACCCAGTACTTC. The V and J segments used are TRBV11-2 and TRBJ2-5, and 8 bases in between align with TRBD1. Trimming removed 4 bases from V and 3 bases from J; the gene matches leave 4 bases unexplained. From a lookup of the germline V gene, CDR1 and CDR2 are SGHAT and FQNNGV. The CDR3 sequence holds 14 residues, the cysteine and phenylalanine included. Of the read, only the CDR3 DNA is kept; its 42 bases are in frame from base 1.